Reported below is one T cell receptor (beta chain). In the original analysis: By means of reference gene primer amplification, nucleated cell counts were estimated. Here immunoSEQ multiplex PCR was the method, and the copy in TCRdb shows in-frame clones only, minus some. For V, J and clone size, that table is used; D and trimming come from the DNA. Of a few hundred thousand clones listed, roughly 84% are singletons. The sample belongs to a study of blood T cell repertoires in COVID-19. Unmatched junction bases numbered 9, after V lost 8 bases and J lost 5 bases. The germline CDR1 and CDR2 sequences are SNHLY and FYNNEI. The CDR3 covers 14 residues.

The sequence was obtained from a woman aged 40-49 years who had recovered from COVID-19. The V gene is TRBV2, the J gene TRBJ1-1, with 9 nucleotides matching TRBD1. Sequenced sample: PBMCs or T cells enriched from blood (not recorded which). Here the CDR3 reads CASVRDRVGTEAFF. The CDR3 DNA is TGTGCCAGCGTCCGGGACAGGGTTGGAACTGAAGCTTTCTTT.